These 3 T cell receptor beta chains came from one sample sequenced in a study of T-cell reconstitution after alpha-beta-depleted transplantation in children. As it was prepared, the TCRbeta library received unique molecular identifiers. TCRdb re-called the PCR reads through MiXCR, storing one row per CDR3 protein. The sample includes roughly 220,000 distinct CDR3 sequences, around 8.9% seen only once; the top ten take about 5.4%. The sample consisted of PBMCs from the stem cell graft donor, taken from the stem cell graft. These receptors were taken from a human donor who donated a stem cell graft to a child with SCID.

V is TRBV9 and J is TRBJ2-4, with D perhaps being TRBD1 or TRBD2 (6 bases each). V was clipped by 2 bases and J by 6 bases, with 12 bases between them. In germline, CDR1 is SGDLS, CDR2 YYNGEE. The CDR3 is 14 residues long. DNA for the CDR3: TGTGCCAGCAGCGTTGGGGGGCAGGGAAACATTCAGTACTTC. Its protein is CASSVGGQGNIQYF.

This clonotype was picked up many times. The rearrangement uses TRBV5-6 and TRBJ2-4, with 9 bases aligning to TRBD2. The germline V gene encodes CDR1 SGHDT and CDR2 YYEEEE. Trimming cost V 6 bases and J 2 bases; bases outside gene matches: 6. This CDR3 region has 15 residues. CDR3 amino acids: CASNIAGATKNIQYF. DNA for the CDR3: TGTGCCAGCAACATAGCGGGGGCGACCAAAAACATTCAGTACTTC.

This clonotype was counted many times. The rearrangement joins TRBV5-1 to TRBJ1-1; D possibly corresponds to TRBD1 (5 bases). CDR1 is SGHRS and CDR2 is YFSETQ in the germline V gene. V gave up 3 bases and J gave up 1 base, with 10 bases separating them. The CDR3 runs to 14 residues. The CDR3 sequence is CASSWGGENTEAFF. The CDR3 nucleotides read TGCGCCAGCAGCTGGGGCGGGGAGAACACTGAAGCTTTCTTT.